Below, 11 T cell receptor beta chains from the same sample are listed, as sequenced in a study of Ad26.COV2.S vaccination and SARS-CoV-2 variants. Measured with immunoSEQ multiplex PCR; TCRdb has only the in-frame clones, and not every one. The repertoire has roughly 320,000 clones, around four fifths of them found once; the top ten carry 2% to 2.5%. Noted treatment: some 20 received Ad26.COV2.S at low or high dose, single or two shots; about 5 received placebo; per-sample allocation not given. Specimen acquisition occurred on day 63 following the initial vaccine or placebo injection. The sample here was peripheral blood, taken in a trial of Ad26.COV2.S vaccine versus placebo. Every receptor here comes from a person aged 18 to 65 who received the Ad26.COV2.S COVID-19 vaccine or a placebo.

The genes are TRBV7-2 and TRBJ2-3, with 7 bases identical to TRBD2. The CDR3 runs to 13 residues. Trimming at V came to 1 base and at J to 9 bases, leaving 4 bases not matched to a gene. Germline CDR1 and CDR2: SGHTA and FQGNSA. Here the CDR3 reads CASSLVETSTQYF. For the CDR3, the DNA is TGTGCCAGCAGCTTAGTAGAGACTAGCACGCAGTATTTT.

This clone was seen a handful of times. The chain has TRBV4-1 and TRBJ2-7; D assignment may be TRBD1 or TRBD2 (5 bases each). This CDR3 spans 16 amino acids. The germline V gene encodes CDR1 MGHRA and CDR2 YSYEKL. Deletions cut 3 bases from V and 1 base from J, with 16 bases between. The CDR3, as DNA: TGCGCCAGCAGCCATGCCGGGACGGGGAGTTCCTACGAGCAGTACTTC. This translates into CASSHAGTGSSYEQYF.

The rearrangement uses TRBV6-4 and TRBJ2-1; 11 bases line up with TRBD2. This CDR3 spans 15 amino acids. V gave up 6 bases and J gave up 4 bases; unmatched junction bases: 5. The V gene's germline CDR1 is MRHNA and CDR2 SNTAGT. CDR3 residues: CASSPTSGGYNEQFF. The CDR3 bases are TGTGCCAGCAGCCCTACTAGCGGGGGTTACAATGAGCAGTTCTTC.

There are a few counts of this clone. The chain carries TRBV2 and TRBJ2-2; the match to TRBD2 covers 9 bases. This CDR3 contains 18 residues. Germline values: CDR1 SNHLY, CDR2 FYNNEI. Trimming at V came to 6 bases and at J to 0 bases, leaving 11 bases not matched to a gene. The CDR3 region has the DNA TGTGCCAGCAGGCTCCGAGATAGCGGGGGAACGAACACCGGGGAGCTGTTTTTT. Translation gives CASRLRDSGGTNTGELFF. Full variable domain (outside the CDR3, taken from reference TRBV2 and TRBJ2-2): EPEVTQTPSHQVTQMGQEVILRCVPISNHLYFYWYRQILGQKVEFLVSFYNNEISEKSEIFDDQFSVERPDGSNFTLKIRSTKLEDSAMYFCASRLRDSGGTNTGELFFGEGSRLTVL.

The gene calls are TRBV9 and TRBJ1-3; tentative D call: TRBD1 (6 bases). CDR1 is SGDLS and CDR2 is YYNGEE in the germline V gene. V gave up 1 base and J gave up 0 bases, with 14 bases separating them. The CDR3 runs 17 residues. For the CDR3, the DNA is TGTGCCAGCAGCGTAAAGGCACAGGGTCTCTCTGGAAACACCATATATTTT. Protein sequence: CASSVKAQGLSGNTIYF.

The CDR3 nucleotides are TGTGCCAGCAGCCAAAGGACTAGCGGGGAGCACTACAATGAGCAGTTCTTC. This codes for CASSQRTSGEHYNEQFF. This chain connects TRBV3-1 (or the pseudogene TRBV3-2) to TRBJ2-1, with 12 nucleotides matching TRBD2. The CDR3 is 17 amino acids. Per germline, CDR1 LGHDT and CDR2 YNNKEL (reference sequence). Unmatched junction bases numbered 5, after V lost 2 bases and J lost 3 bases.

The V and J genes are TRBV13 and TRBJ2-3, with 13 bases matching TRBD2. V dropped 5 bases and J dropped 4; count of bases not matched to a gene: 12. Germline CDR1 is PRHDT and CDR2 is FYEKMQ (reference sequence). The CDR3 extends over 18 amino acids. CDR3 sequence (DNA): TGTGCCAGCAGCCCCCCACTAGCGGGGGGGCGGGGTGCAGATACGCAGTATTTT. As protein: CASSPPLAGGRGADTQYF.

The chain carries TRBV5-1 and TRBJ1-1; no firm D call. The CDR3 spans 14 residues. The ends were cut back, 0 bases at V and 1 base at J, with 7 bases in the middle. In germline, CDR1 is SGHRS, CDR2 YFSETQ. CDR3 protein: CASSLDNTNTEAFF. Written as DNA, the CDR3 is TGCGCCAGCAGCTTGGACAACACGAACACTGAAGCTTTCTTT.

The table lists this clone with a count of one. The chain joins TRBV6-5 to TRBJ1-5; weak D call: TRBD1 (6 bases). From germline, CDR1 is MNHEY and CDR2 SVGAGI. The CDR3 length is 15 residues. V shed 2 bases and J shed 6 bases, with 14 bases lying between them. CDR3 coding DNA: TGTGCCAGCAGTTACAATGGGCAGGGGTTTCAGCCCCAGCATTTT. Protein sequence: CASSYNGQGFQPQHF.

Only a few counts were recorded for this clone. The chain is built from TRBV18 and TRBJ1-3; maybe TRBD1 (6 bases). V lost 2 bases to trimming and J lost 0 bases, with 11 bases between them. The CDR3 is made up of 16 amino acids. Germline values: CDR1 KGHSH, CDR2 LQKENI. Here the CDR3 DNA reads TGTGCCAGCTCACCAAGGACAGCCTACTCTGGAAACACCATATATTTT. Encoded protein: CASSPRTAYSGNTIYF.

CDR3 in DNA: TGTGCCAGCAGTTTTCGTGGGGGGCACTACGAGCAGTACTTC. This sequence encodes CASSFRGGHYEQYF. V is TRBV28 and J is TRBJ2-7; D is possibly TRBD1 or TRBD2 (6 bases each). Germline V lookup: CDR1 MDHEN, CDR2 SYDVKM. Trimming cost V 3 bases and J 3 bases, with 12 bases left between them. This CDR3 is 14 amino acids long.